The 3 T cell receptor beta chains presented below share a single source sample, sequenced in a study of shared clonotypes between healthy human individuals. Libraries were prepared by immunoSEQ multiplex PCR; TCRdb keeps only in-frame clonotypes and omits some of them. Among 2,500,000 or so clones listed, roughly 92% were seen once. Sequencing was carried out using naive CD4+ T cells sorted from blood. Stated subset: CD45RA+ positively selected. These receptors were obtained from a man aged 18 to 29 in good health.

The CDR3 DNA follows: TGTGCCAGCAGCGGGGAGAATGAGCAGTTCTTC. Translation: CASSGENEQFF. The rearrangement links TRBV16 to TRBJ2-1, with D tentatively TRBD2 (5 bases). The CDR3 consists of 11 residues. Trimming took off 5 bases at V and 7 bases at J, with 6 bases between the two ends. Per the germline V gene, CDR1 is KGHSY and CDR2 is FQNENV.

The chain joins TRBV10-1 to TRBJ2-3; 8 bases map to TRBD1. This CDR3 spans 14 amino acids. V was clipped by 4 bases and J by 6 bases; unmatched bases: 6. Germline CDR1 is WNHNN and CDR2 is SYGVQD (reference sequence). The chain's CDR3 is CASSARQGSDTQYF. As DNA, the CDR3 is TGCGCCAGCAGTGCTAGACAGGGGTCGGATACGCAGTATTTT.

The chain links TRBV19 to TRBJ2-2; D is unclear. Trimming stripped 7 bases from V and 8 bases from J, with 14 bases between. CDR1 and CDR2 from the germline V gene are LNHDA and SQIVND (reference sequence). The CDR3 is 13 residues long. The CDR3: CASTVDGGGELFF. The CDR3 nucleotides read TGTGCCAGTACCGTCGACGGCGGTGGGGAGCTGTTTTTT.